These 21 T cell receptor beta chains share one sample of origin, sequenced in a study of blood T cell repertoires in COVID-19 (dated by TCRdb to the early 2020s). The method behind the library was the immunoSEQ multiplex PCR assay. Entries here come from immuneACCESS through TCRdb and include only in-frame sequences with V and J called. Some clones fail to appear in such tables; in the studies checked, an unresolved V gene covers under half of the shortfall, and the cause of the remainder is unknown. In this sample the table shows roughly 99,000 clones, about 85% of which occur a single time. The ten largest clones capture approximately 12% of the sample. Specimen: peripheral blood. Receptors were obtained from a woman aged 80 or over with acute or convalescent COVID-19.

CDR3 protein: CASSPLAGTYYEQYV. CDR3 nucleotide sequence: TGTGCCAGCAGTCCCTTAGCGGGGACGTACTACGAGCAGTACGTC. The rearrangement links TRBV6-5 to TRBJ2-7, with 8 nucleotides matching TRBD2. Losses at the gene ends were 5 bases for V and 3 bases for J; bases not matched to a gene: 9. Germline CDR1 MNHEY, CDR2 SVGAGI. There are 15 residues in the CDR3.

This clone appeared once. The chain employs TRBV4-3 and TRBJ1-3; no firm D call. The CDR3 contains 15 residues. Germline assignment: CDR1 LGHNA and CDR2 YSLEER. V was cut by 1 base and J by 0 bases, with 7 bases left in between. The CDR3 spells CASSQGTVSGNTIYF. The CDR3 region has the DNA TGCGCCAGCAGCCAAGGAACAGTCTCTGGAAACACCATATATTTT.

The V gene is TRBV11-3, the J gene TRBJ1-6, with D possibly being TRBD1 (6 bases). This CDR3 comprises 14 residues. Germline values: CDR1 SGHNT, CDR2 YENEEA. Trimming took off 1 base at V and 7 bases at J, with 8 bases between the two ends. In DNA, the CDR3 is TGTGCCAGCAGCTTAGCAGGGGCCAATTCACCCCTCCACTTT. It yields the protein CASSLAGANSPLHF.

The rearrangement uses TRBV5-1 and TRBJ2-5; 12 bases fit TRBD1. The CDR3 extends over 15 amino acids. Germline CDR1 is SGHRS and CDR2 is YFSETQ. J was trimmed by 5 bases and V by 4 bases; bases with no gene match: 6. CDR3 sequence (DNA): TGCGCCAGCAGCACGGGACAGGGGGCATGGGAGACCCAGTACTTC. This encodes CASSTGQGAWETQYF.

The J gene is TRBJ2-3, the V gene TRBV7-8; D may be TRBD2 (6 bases). CDR1 and CDR2 (germline): SGHVS, FQNEAQ. The CDR3 consists of 15 residues. V was shortened by 3 bases and J by 3 bases, with 13 bases between the two germline ends. The CDR3 region is CASSFAGSRTDTQYF. The CDR3 DNA reads TGTGCCAGCAGCTTCGCGGGATCACGGACAGATACGCAGTATTTT.

This clone was recorded once. The chain carries TRBV28 and TRBJ1-2; 9 nucleotides line up with TRBD1. Trimming at V came to 6 bases and at J to 2 bases, leaving 4 bases not matched to a gene. Germline V CDR1 and CDR2: MDHEN, SYDVKM. The CDR3 sequence is 14 residues long. CDR3 DNA sequence: TGTGCCAGCAGCGGGACAGGGACAAACTATGGCTACACCTTC. Translation: CASSGTGTNYGYTF.

The CDR3 bases are TGTGCCAGTAGTATTGGGGCAGAGAATCAGCCCCAGCATTTT. Translation gives CASSIGAENQPQHF. The gene calls are TRBV19 and TRBJ1-5; maybe TRBD1 (5 bases). The V gene lost 3 bases and the J gene lost 4 bases, with 10 bases spanning the gap. There are 14 residues in the CDR3. The V gene's germline CDR1 is LNHDA and CDR2 SQIVND (reference sequence). Filled out from reference TRBV19 and TRBJ1-5, the complete variable domain reads DGGITQSPKYLFRKEGQNVTLSCEQNLNHDAMYWYRQDPGQGLRLIYYSQIVNDFQKGDIAEGYSVSREKKESFPLTVTSAQKNPTAFYLCASSIGAENQPQHFGDGTRLSIL.

This clone was picked up a small number of times. The chain recombines TRBV29-1 with TRBJ2-1, with unresolved D. The CDR3 spans 12 residues. V was shortened by 7 bases and J by 8 bases, with 15 bases between the two germline ends. Germline values: CDR1 SQVTM, CDR2 ANQGSEA. CDR3 protein: CSADLQTHEQFF. DNA for the CDR3: TGCAGCGCCGATCTCCAGACTCATGAGCAGTTCTTC.

V and J are TRBV9 and TRBJ2-2, with D unresolved. Germline lookup yields CDR1 SGDLS and CDR2 YYNGEE. Trimming took 0 bases from V and 8 from J, leaving 11 bases between them. The CDR3 totals 14 residues. The CDR3 region is CASSVVSQLGELFF. CDR3 sequence (DNA): TGTGCCAGCAGCGTAGTTAGCCAACTGGGGGAGCTGTTTTTT.

The V gene is TRBV5-6, the J gene TRBJ1-1, with D tentatively TRBD1 (6 bases). This CDR3 region has 14 residues. CDR1 is SGHDT, CDR2 YYEEEE, per germline. V was trimmed by 2 bases and J by 1 base, leaving 9 bases between them. The CDR3, as DNA: TGTGCCAGCAGCTTCATGGACAGGAACACTGAAGCTTTCTTT. It codes for CASSFMDRNTEAFF.

The chain links TRBV2 to TRBJ1-2; 7 bases fit TRBD1. The germline CDR1 and CDR2 sequences are SNHLY and FYNNEI. This CDR3 comprises 12 residues. With 9 bases clipped from V and 7 bases from J, the junction kept 8 bases outside the gene matches. CDR3 sequence (DNA): TGTGCCAGTCAACAGGGGACGAGTGGCTACACCTTC. Its protein product is CASQQGTSGYTF.

This chain connects TRBV11-2 to TRBJ1-1; tentative D call: TRBD1 (6 bases). Trimming cost V 4 bases and J 1 base, with 13 bases left between them. The length of the CDR3 is 15 residues. Per the germline V gene, CDR1 is SGHAT and CDR2 is FQNNGV. For the CDR3, the DNA is TGTGCCAGCAGCTCTTCTGGACAGCGGAACACTGAAGCTTTCTTT. Its protein is CASSSSGQRNTEAFF.

The CDR3 sequence: CASSVRGDYGYTF. The CDR3 DNA reads TGTGCCAGCAGTGTTCGCGGGGACTATGGCTACACCTTC. This chain connects TRBV2 to TRBJ1-2; D is uncertain. CDR1 and CDR2 from the germline V gene are SNHLY and FYNNEI. This CDR3 has 13 residues. V was pared by 4 bases and J by 3 bases, with 9 bases between.

The chain joins TRBV5-6 to TRBJ1-2; D may be TRBD1 (6 bases). Per germline, CDR1 SGHDT and CDR2 YYEEEE. The CDR3 covers 16 residues. Deletions cut 0 bases from V and 5 bases from J, with 17 bases between. CDR3 region: CASSLDGGRRGYGYTF. As DNA, the CDR3 is TGTGCCAGCAGCTTGGACGGGGGGCGCAGGGGTTATGGCTACACCTTC.

The chain uses TRBV6-2 or TRBV6-3 and TRBJ1-4, with 7 nucleotides matching TRBD1. The V segment lost 4 bases and the J segment 2 bases; nucleotides outside the gene matches: 13. The CDR3 has 18 amino acids. CDR1 is MNHEY and CDR2 is SVGEGT in the germline V gene. The CDR3 DNA reads TGTGCCAGCAGTTCCCCTCGAGGGGGCGGATGGACTAATGAAAAACTGTTTTTT. Protein: CASSSPRGGGWTNEKLFF.

About this clone itself: Other DNA sequences in this sample translate to the same CDR3. The rearrangement uses TRBV5-1 and TRBJ2-3; 12 bases align to TRBD2. V was clipped by 0 bases and J by 1 base; unmatched bases: 0. Germline V CDR1 and CDR2: SGHRS, YFSETQ. The CDR3 runs to 16 residues. CDR3: CASSLGLAGGTDTQYF. Written as DNA, the CDR3 is TGCGCCAGCAGCTTGGGACTAGCGGGGGGCACAGATACGCAGTATTTT.

The chain has TRBV6-2 or TRBV6-3 and TRBJ2-5; 7 bases fit TRBD1. The CDR3 contains 16 residues. J gave up 4 bases and V 0 bases, and 8 bases lay outside the gene matches. The V gene's germline CDR1 is MNHEY and CDR2 SVGEGT. The CDR3 region is CASSYSFRTGLETQYF. CDR3 DNA sequence: TGTGCCAGCAGTTACTCGTTTCGGACAGGCCTAGAGACCCAGTACTTC.

The chain employs TRBV29-1 and TRBJ1-1; 9 bases fit TRBD1. Germline V lookup: CDR1 SQVTM, CDR2 ANQGSEA. With V trimmed by 6 bases and J by 0 bases, 5 bases remained unmatched. The CDR3 contains 14 residues. The chain's CDR3 is CSVTGGNMNTEAFF. The CDR3, as DNA: TGCAGCGTCACAGGGGGCAATATGAACACTGAAGCTTTCTTT.

The chain carries TRBV28 and TRBJ2-2, with D possibly being TRBD1 (6 bases). CDR1 and CDR2 (germline): MDHEN, SYDVKM. CDR3 size: 15 residues. The V gene lost 4 bases and the J gene lost 0 bases, with 9 bases spanning the gap. The CDR3 DNA sequence: TGTGCCAGCAGTTCCGGACAGACGAACACCGGGGAGCTGTTTTTT. Residues: CASSSGQTNTGELFF.

The chain carries TRBV11-2 and TRBJ1-6; possibly TRBD1 for D (6 bases). CDR1 is SGHAT, CDR2 FQNNGV, per germline. The V and J ends lost 5 bases and 7 bases respectively, with 15 bases between them. CDR3 length equals 15 residues. CDR3 nucleotide sequence: TGTGCCAGCAGCCTTACAGGGTCGGGGAATTCACCCCTCCACTTT. This codes for CASSLTGSGNSPLHF.

This chain uses TRBV2 with TRBJ1-4; TRBD1 agrees at 7 bases. The junction had 6 bases not matched to a gene; V was cut back by 6 bases and J by 5 bases. The CDR3 is made up of 14 amino acids. Germline lookup yields CDR1 SNHLY and CDR2 FYNNEI. CDR3 nucleotides: TGTGCCAGCAGAACCGGGACAGAAAATGAAAAACTGTTTTTT. It codes for CASRTGTENEKLFF.